Included here is one T cell receptor (beta chain) sequence, with context. Authors' methods: By means of reference gene primer amplification, nucleated cell counts were estimated. Clones were sequenced by immunoSEQ multiplex PCR, and TCRdb holds only the in-frame ones, with some missing. That table gives V, J and clone size, and the DNA gave D and trimming. In the table there are roughly 320,000 clones, approximately 86% of which are singletons. These data are taken from a study of blood T cell repertoires in COVID-19. Study context: Whether acute or convalescent, the COVID-19 samples came from the United States, Italy and Spain. The analysed material was cDNA or gDNA that came from T cells, B-cell-depleted T cells, or PBMCs.

This CDR3 region has 15 residues. Sequencing was done on a sample of peripheral blood. This chain links TRBV21-1 with TRBJ2-2; no check of the table's D call, TRBD1, against the DNA was made. TRBV21-1 is noted as a pseudogene. The receptor comes from a man in his 70s with acute or convalescent COVID-19. The CDR3 spells CASSEHRGGTGELFF. As DNA, the CDR3 is TGTGCCAGCAGCGAACACAGGGGTGGAACCGGGGAGCTGTTTTTT.